These 6 T cell receptor beta chains were sequenced from one sample in a study of CD8 T cells in Susac syndrome. The RNA, roughly 0.45 to 1 ug, was put through reverse transcription using random hexamers. TCRdb called the immunoSEQ multiplex PCR reads again in MiXCR, with one record for every CDR3 protein. The table shows over 300,000 distinct CDR3 sequences, with about 92% occurring only once. Material: CD4+ T cells from PBMCs. The receptors here all came from a human donor with multiple sclerosis.

The rearrangement joins TRBV6-2 or TRBV6-3 to TRBJ2-1; 7 nucleotides line up with TRBD2. Germline-derived CDR1 and CDR2 are MNHEY and SVGEGT. The CDR3 contains 17 residues. V dropped 0 bases and J dropped 9; count of bases not matched to a gene: 14. The DNA of the CDR3 is TGTGCCAGCAGTTACTCCCTGCGGCTAGCGGAGGTGGGTGAGCAGTTCTTC. It translates to CASSYSLRLAEVGEQFF.

The gene calls are TRBV7-9 and TRBJ1-2; 8 bases line up with TRBD1. Germline V lookup: CDR1 SEHNR, CDR2 FQNEAQ (reference sequence). The junction had 8 bases not matched to a gene; V was cut back by 4 bases and J by 4 bases. This CDR3 has 15 residues. Here the CDR3 DNA reads TGTGCCAGCAGCTCATGGAAGGACAGGGCCTATGGCTACACCTTC. It yields the protein CASSSWKDRAYGYTF.

This chain links TRBV20-1 with TRBJ2-1; TRBD2 matches at 13 bases. The CDR3 spans 18 residues. V lost 3 bases and J lost 4; bases outside the gene matches: 12. CDR1 is DFQATT and CDR2 is SNEGSKA in the germline V gene (reference sequence). The CDR3 bases are TGCAGTGCTAGGACCAAACCCGGGACTAGCGGGACTTACAATGAGCAGTTCTTC. Its protein is CSARTKPGTSGTYNEQFF.

This clonotype showed up just once. This sequence joins TRBV5-1 and TRBJ2-7; TRBD1 agrees at 9 bases. Trimming cost V 7 bases and J 6 bases; bases outside gene matches: 11. The CDR3 is 14 residues long. CDR1 and CDR2 (germline): SGHRS, YFSETQ. CDR3 in amino acids: CASSWGTGSLEQYF. CDR3 DNA sequence: TGCGCCAGCTCATGGGGGACAGGGTCTCTCGAGCAGTACTTC.

V usage is TRBV5-1 and J usage is TRBJ2-1, with D maybe TRBD1 (5 bases). In germline, CDR1 is SGHRS, CDR2 YFSETQ. This CDR3 has 15 amino acids. The V end was cut by 1 base, the J end by 0 bases, with 8 bases between. CDR3 in amino acids: CASSLTGDSYNEQFF. CDR3 coding DNA: TGCGCCAGCAGCTTGACAGGAGACTCCTACAATGAGCAGTTCTTC.

V and J are TRBV7-2 and TRBJ1-2, with D maybe TRBD1 (5 bases). V gave up 5 bases and J gave up 8 bases, with 15 bases separating them. Germline V gene lookup returns CDR1 SGHTA and CDR2 FQGNSA. CDR3 length: 13 amino acids. The CDR3, as DNA: TGTGCCAGCAGCCTAGACCCAGGGAGAGGCTACACCTTC. It encodes CASSLDPGRGYTF.